This T cell receptor (beta chain) was obtained from a study of CD8+ T cells in alopecia areata. V lost 3 bases and J lost 2; bases outside the gene matches: 4. CDR3 length: 14 residues. The V gene's germline CDR1 is GTSNPN and CDR2 SVGIG (reference sequence). Extracted from the samples, RNA was reverse transcribed into cDNA to serve as the sequencing template. Clones were sequenced by immunoSEQ multiplex PCR, and TCRdb holds only the in-frame ones, with some missing. This repertoire shows approximately 210,000 clones, 64% found once; its top ten account for approximately 1.3%. This sample's treatment: oral pan-JAK inhibitor, 5-10 mg twice daily. Researchers gathered lesional scalp punch biopsies and peripheral blood from patients with alopecia areata.

This receptor was identified in a human donor with alopecia areata. The material was CD4+ T cells sorted from blood, obtained around week 50, from a patient treated with tofacitinib. This rearrangement joins TRBV30 to TRBJ1-2; TRBD1 matches at 9 bases. The CDR3 DNA sequence: TGTGCCTGGAGGTCCGGGACAGGGAACTATGGCTACACCTTC. It yields the protein CAWRSGTGNYGYTF.